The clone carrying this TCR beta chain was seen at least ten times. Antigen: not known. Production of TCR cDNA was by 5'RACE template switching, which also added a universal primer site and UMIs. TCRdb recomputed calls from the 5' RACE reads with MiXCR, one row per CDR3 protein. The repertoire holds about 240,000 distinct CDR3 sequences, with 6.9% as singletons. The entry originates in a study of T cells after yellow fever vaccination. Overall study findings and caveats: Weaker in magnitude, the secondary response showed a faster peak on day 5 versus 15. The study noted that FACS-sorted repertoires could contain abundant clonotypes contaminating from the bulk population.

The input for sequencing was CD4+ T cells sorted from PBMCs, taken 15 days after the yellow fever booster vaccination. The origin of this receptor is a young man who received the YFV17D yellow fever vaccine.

CDR3 amino acids: CASSGEVQYEQYF. CDR3 DNA: TGTGCCAGCAGTGGGGAGGTACAATACGAGCAGTACTTC. J is TRBJ2-7 and V is TRBV28, with D perhaps TRBD2 (6 bases). The CDR3 sequence is 13 residues long. Trimming shortened V by 5 bases and J by 4 bases, and 12 bases separated the two germline ends. CDR1 and CDR2 (germline): MDHEN, SYDVKM.